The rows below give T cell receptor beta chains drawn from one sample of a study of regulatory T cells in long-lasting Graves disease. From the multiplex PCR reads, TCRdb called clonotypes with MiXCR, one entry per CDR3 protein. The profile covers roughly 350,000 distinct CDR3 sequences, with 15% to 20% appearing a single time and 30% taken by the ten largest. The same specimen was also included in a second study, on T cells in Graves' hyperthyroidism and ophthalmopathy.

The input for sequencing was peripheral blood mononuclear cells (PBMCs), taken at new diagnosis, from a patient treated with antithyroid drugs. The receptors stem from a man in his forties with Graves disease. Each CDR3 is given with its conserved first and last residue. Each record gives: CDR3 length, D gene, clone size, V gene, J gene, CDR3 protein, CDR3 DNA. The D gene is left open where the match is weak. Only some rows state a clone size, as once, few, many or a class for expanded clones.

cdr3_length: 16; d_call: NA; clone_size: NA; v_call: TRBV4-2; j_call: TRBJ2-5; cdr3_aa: CASSQDRGRGQETQYF; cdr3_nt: TGTGCCAGCAGCCAAGATCGCGGCAGGGGCCAAGAGACCCAGTACTTC
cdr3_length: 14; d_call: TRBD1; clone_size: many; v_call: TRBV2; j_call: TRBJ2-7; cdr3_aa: CASTTGQGAYEQYF; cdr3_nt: TGTGCCAGCACAACGGGACAGGGGGCTTACGAGCAGTACTTC
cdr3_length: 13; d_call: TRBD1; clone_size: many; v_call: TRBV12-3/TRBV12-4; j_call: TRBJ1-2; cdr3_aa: CASSFPGTAGYTF; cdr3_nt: TGTGCCAGCAGTTTTCCCGGGACAGCTGGCTACACCTTC
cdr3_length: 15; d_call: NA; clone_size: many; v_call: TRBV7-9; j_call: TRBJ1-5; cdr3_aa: CASSSAGGANQPQHF; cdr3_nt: TGTGCCAGCAGCTCCGCCGGGGGGGCCAATCAGCCCCAGCATTTT
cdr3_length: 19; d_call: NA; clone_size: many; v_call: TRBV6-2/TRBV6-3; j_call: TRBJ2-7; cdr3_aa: CASSYSTGVTAGRWGEQYF; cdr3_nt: TGTGCCAGCAGTTACTCGACCGGGGTGACGGCAGGGAGATGGGGTGAGCAGTACTTC
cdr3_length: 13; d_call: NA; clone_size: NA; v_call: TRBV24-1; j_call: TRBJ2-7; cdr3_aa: CATSEPQGREQYF; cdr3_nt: TGTGCCACCAGTGAGCCCCAGGGCCGTGAGCAGTACTTC
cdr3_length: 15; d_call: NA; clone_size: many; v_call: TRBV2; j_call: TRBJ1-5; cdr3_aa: CASSKQRYSNQPQHF; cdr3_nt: TGTGCCAGCAGTAAACAGCGATATAGCAATCAGCCCCAGCATTTT
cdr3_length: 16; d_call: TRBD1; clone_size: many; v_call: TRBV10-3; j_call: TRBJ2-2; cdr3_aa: CAIRTSGTGDTGELFF; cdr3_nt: TGTGCCATCAGAACCTCCGGGACAGGGGACACCGGGGAGCTGTTTTTT
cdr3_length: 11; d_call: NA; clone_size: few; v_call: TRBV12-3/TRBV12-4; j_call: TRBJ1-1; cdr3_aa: CASSFLKEAFF; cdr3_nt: TGTGCCAGCAGTTTTCTCAAAGAAGCTTTCTTT
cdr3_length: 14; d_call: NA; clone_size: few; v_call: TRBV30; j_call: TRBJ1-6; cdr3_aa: CAWSLEQGWSPLHF; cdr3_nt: TGTGCCTGGAGTCTGGAACAGGGTTGGTCACCCCTCCACTTT
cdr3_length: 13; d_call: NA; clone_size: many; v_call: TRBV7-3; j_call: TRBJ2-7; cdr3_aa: CASSPVRGDEQYF; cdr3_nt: TGTGCCAGCAGCCCCGTTAGGGGAGACGAGCAGTACTTC
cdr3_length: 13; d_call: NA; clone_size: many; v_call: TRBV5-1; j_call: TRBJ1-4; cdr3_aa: CASSFGGNEKLFF; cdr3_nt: TGTGCCAGCAGCTTCGGGGGGAATGAAAAACTGTTTTTT
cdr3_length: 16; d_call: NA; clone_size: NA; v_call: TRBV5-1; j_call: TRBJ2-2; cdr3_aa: CASSLIGAVNTGELFF; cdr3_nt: TGCGCCAGCAGCTTGATAGGGGCGGTCAACACCGGGGAGCTGTTTTTT
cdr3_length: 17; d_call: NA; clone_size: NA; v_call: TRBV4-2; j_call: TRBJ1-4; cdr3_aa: CASSQGLSAGLNEKLFF; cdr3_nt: TGTGCCAGCAGCCAAGGTCTATCGGCGGGCCTTAATGAAAAACTGTTTTTT
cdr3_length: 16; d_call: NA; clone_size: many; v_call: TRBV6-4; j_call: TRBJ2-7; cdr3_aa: CASSTIRDDSSYEQYF; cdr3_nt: TGTGCCAGCAGTACTATCAGGGACGACAGCTCCTACGAGCAGTACTTC
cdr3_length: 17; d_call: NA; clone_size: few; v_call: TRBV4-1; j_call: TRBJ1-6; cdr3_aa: CASSQDYLSGASLALHF; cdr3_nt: TGCGCCAGCAGCCAAGATTATCTTTCGGGGGCGTCTTTGGCCCTCCACTTT
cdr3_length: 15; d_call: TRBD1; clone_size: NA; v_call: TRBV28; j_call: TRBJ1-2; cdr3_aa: CASSLVGTGHYGYTF; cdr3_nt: TGTGCCAGCAGTTTGGTCGGGACAGGGCACTATGGCTACACCTTC
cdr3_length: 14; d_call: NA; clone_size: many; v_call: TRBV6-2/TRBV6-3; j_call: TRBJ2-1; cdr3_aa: CASSYHQQGNEQFF; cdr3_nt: TGTGCCAGCAGTTACCACCAACAGGGCAATGAGCAGTTCTTC
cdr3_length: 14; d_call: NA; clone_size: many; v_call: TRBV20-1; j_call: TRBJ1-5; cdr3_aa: CSAVDGNSNQPQHF; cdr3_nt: TGCAGTGCAGTGGACGGTAATAGCAATCAGCCCCAGCATTTT
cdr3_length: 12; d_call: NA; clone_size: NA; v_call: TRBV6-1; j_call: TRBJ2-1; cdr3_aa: CASSSRQYEQFF; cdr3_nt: TGTGCCAGCAGCAGTAGACAGTACGAGCAGTTCTTC
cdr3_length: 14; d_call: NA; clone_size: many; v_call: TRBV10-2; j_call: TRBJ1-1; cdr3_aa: CASSYSAIRAEAFF; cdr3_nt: TGCGCCAGCAGTTACAGCGCGATTCGGGCTGAAGCTTTCTTT
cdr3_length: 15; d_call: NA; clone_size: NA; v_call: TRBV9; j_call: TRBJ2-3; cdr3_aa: CASSVGVVRQDTQYF; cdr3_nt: TGTGCCAGCAGCGTAGGGGTTGTGCGGCAAGATACGCAGTATTTT
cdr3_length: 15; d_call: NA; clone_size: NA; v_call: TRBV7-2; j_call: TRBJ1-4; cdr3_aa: CASSLGSEANEKLFF; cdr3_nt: TGTGCCAGCAGCTTAGGTTCTGAGGCTAATGAAAAACTGTTTTTT
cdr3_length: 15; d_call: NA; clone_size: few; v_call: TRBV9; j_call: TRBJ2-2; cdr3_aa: CASSAGQLDTGELFF; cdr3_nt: TGTGCCAGCAGCGCCGGACAGTTAGACACCGGGGAGCTGTTTTTT
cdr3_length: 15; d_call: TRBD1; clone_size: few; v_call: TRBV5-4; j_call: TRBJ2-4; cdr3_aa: CASRDDRAVQNIQYF; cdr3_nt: TGTGCCAGCAGAGACGACAGGGCAGTACAAAACATTCAGTACTTC
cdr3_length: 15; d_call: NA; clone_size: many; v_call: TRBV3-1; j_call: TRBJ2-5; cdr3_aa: CASSQDTGHQETQYF; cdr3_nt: TGTGCCAGCAGCCAAGATACAGGGCACCAAGAGACCCAGTACTTC
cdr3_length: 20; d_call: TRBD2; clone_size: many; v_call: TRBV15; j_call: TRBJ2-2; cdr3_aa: CATSRVRGIRDYENTGELFF; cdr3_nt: TGTGCCACCAGCAGAGTCCGGGGGATCCGGGACTACGAGAACACCGGGGAGCTGTTTTTT
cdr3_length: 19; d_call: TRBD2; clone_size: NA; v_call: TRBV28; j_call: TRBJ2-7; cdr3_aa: CASSLDFGTSGGASYEQYF; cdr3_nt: TGTGCCAGCAGTTTAGATTTTGGCACTAGCGGGGGGGCCTCCTACGAGCAGTACTTC
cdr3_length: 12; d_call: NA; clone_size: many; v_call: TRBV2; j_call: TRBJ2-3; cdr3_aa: CASSPVHRVQYF; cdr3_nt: TGTGCCAGCAGTCCCGTCCATCGGGTGCAGTATTTT
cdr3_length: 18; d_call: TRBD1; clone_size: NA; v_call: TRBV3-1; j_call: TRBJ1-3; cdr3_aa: CASSQDWNRGLSGNTIYF; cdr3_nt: TGTGCCAGCAGCCAAGATTGGAACAGGGGGCTCTCTGGAAACACCATATATTTT
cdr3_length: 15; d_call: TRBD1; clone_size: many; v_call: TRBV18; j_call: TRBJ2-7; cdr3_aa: CASSQSGDRIDEQYF; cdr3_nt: TGTGCCAGCTCACAATCCGGGGACAGGATCGACGAGCAGTACTTC
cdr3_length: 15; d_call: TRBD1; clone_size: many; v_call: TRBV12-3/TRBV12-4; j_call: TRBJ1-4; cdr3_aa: CASSLGTGDNEKLFF; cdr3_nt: TGTGCCAGCAGTTTAGGGACAGGAGATAATGAAAAACTGTTTTTT
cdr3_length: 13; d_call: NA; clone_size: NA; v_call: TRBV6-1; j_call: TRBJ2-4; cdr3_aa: CASRVQGMNIQYF; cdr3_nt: TGTGCCAGCCGTGTCCAGGGTATGAACATTCAGTACTTC
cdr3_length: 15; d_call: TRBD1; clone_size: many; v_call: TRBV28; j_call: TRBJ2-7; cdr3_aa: CASSFFGTGAYEQYF; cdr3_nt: TGTGCCAGCAGTTTTTTCGGGACAGGGGCGTACGAGCAGTACTTC
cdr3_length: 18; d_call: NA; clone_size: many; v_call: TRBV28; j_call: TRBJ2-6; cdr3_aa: CASSTAPGALQGANVLTF; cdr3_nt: TGTGCCAGCAGTACTGCTCCGGGAGCCCTACAAGGGGCCAACGTCCTGACTTTC
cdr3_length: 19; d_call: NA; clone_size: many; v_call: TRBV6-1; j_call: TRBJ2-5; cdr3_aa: CASSESGGGRLVYQETQYF; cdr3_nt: TGTGCCAGCAGTGAATCAGGAGGGGGTCGATTAGTATACCAAGAGACCCAGTACTTC
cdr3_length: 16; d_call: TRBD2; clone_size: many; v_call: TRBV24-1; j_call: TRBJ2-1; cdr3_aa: CATSDLKRGTDNEQFF; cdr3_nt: TGTGCCACCAGTGATTTAAAGCGGGGGACCGACAATGAGCAGTTCTTC
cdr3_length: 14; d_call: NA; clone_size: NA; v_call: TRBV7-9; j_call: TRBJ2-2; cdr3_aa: CASTRAVRTGELFF; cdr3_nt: TGTGCCAGCACCCGGGCGGTCAGGACCGGGGAGCTGTTTTTT
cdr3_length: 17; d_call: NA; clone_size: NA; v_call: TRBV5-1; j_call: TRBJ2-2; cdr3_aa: CASSLTPQTANTGELFF; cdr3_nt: TGCGCCAGCAGCTTGACCCCACAGACAGCGAACACCGGGGAGCTGTTTTTT
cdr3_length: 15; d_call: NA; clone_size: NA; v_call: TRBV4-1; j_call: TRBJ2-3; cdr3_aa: CASSQVPPGSDTQYF; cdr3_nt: TGCGCCAGCAGCCAAGTTCCTCCGGGGTCAGATACGCAGTATTTT
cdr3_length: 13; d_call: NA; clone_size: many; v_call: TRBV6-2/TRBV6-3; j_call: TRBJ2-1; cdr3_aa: CASRPAWRNEQFF; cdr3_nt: TGTGCCAGCAGGCCGGCTTGGCGCAATGAGCAGTTCTTC
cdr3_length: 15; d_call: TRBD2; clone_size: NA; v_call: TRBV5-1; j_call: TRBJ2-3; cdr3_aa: CASSLSGVPRDTQYF; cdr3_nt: TGCGCCAGCAGTCTTAGCGGGGTCCCCCGGGATACGCAGTATTTT
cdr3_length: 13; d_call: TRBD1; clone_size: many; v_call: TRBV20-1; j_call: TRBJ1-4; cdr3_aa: CSATDRGNEKLFF; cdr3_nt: TGCAGTGCTACGGACAGGGGAAATGAAAAACTGTTTTTT
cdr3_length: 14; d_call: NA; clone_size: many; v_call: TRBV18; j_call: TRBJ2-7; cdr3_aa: CASSRDSGAYEQYF; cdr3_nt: TGTGCCAGCTCTCGGGACTCAGGTGCCTACGAGCAGTACTTC
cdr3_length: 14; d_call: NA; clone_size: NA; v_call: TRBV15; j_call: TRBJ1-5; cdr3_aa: CATSRDLADQPQHF; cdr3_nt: TGTGCCACCAGCAGAGATTTAGCAGATCAGCCCCAGCATTTT
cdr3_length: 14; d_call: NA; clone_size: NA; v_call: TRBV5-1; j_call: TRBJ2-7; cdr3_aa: CASSLEGVEGEQYF; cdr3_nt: TGCGCCAGCAGCTTGGAGGGGGTAGAGGGCGAGCAGTACTTC
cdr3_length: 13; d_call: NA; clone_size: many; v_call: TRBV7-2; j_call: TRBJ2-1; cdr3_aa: CASSLDMGNEQFF; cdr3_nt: TGTGCCAGCAGCTTAGATATGGGGAATGAGCAGTTCTTC
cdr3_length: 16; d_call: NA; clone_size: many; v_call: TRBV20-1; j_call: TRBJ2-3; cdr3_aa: CSAWGWASTSTDTQYF; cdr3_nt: TGCAGTGCTTGGGGATGGGCTTCAACTAGCACAGATACGCAGTATTTT